The 16 T cell receptor beta chains presented below share a single source sample, sequenced in a study of T-cell memory formation after mild COVID-19. A single record per CDR3 protein comes from TCRdb applying MiXCR to the 5' RACE reads. The data show around 390,000 distinct CDR3 sequences, approximately 15% seen once. Input material: PBMCs or a T cell subset sorted from them (not recorded which). Receptor source: a young man who had mild COVID-19 (a few samples of this study predate the infection). Cell type and time point are not known.

Ten or more counts support this clonotype. The V gene is TRBV4-3, the J gene TRBJ2-1, with TRBD2 matching 8 bases. The CDR3 spans 15 residues. The germline CDR1 and CDR2 sequences are LGHNA and YSLEER. With V trimmed by 4 bases and J by 0 bases, 2 bases remained unmatched. CDR3 in amino acids: CASSPGTSSYNEQFF. For the CDR3, the DNA is TGCGCCAGCAGCCCCGGGACTAGCTCCTACAATGAGCAGTTCTTC.

This clonotype was detected ten times or more. The rearrangement uses TRBV7-8 and TRBJ1-2; 8 bases fit TRBD1. V trimming: 5 bases; J trimming: 6 bases; junction bases outside the gene matches: 8. CDR1 is SGHVS, CDR2 FQNEAQ, per germline. The CDR3 length is 14 residues. The CDR3 reads CASSRQSGGDGYTF. CDR3 nucleotides: TGTGCCAGCAGCCGACAGTCAGGGGGCGATGGCTACACCTTC.

This clonotype was seen more than once but under ten times. This chain links TRBV29-1 with TRBJ2-2, with D perhaps TRBD1 (6 bases). V lost 5 bases and J lost 6, with 19 bases in between. The CDR3 runs 15 residues. The V gene's germline CDR1 is SQVTM and CDR2 ANQGSEA. The CDR3 bases are TGCAGCGTTCTTCTCACAGGGTTGGATTCCGGGGAGCTGTTTTTT. Its translation is CSVLLTGLDSGELFF.

This clonotype was counted only a few times. The chain joins TRBV4-2 to TRBJ2-6; D remains unclear. This CDR3 is 15 amino acids long. The ends were cut back, 1 base at V and 2 bases at J, with 6 bases in the middle. The V gene's germline CDR1 is LGHNA and CDR2 YNFKEQ. The CDR3 coding sequence is TGTGCCAGCAGCCAAGCCCACACTGGGGCCAACGTCCTGACTTTC. The encoded protein is CASSQAHTGANVLTF.

This clonotype was detected a few times. The rearrangement uses TRBV7-2 and TRBJ1-4; no clear D gene. V was trimmed by 4 bases and J by 6 bases, leaving 3 bases between them. CDR1 and CDR2 from the germline V gene are SGHTA and FQGNSA. The CDR3 totals 11 residues. The CDR3 protein is CASSSYEKLFF. The DNA of the CDR3 is TGTGCCAGCAGCTCCTATGAAAAACTGTTTTTT.

The rearrangement joins TRBV10-1 to TRBJ2-7, with 9 bases that match TRBD2. The V and J ends lost 3 bases and 0 bases, in that order; junction bases with no gene match: 12. This CDR3 contains 18 residues. Germline CDR1 and CDR2: WNHNN and SYGVQD (reference sequence). The CDR3 bases are TGCGCCAGCAGTGAATTTGTAGTGAGCGGGGGGTCCTCCTACGAGCAGTACTTC. Its protein product is CASSEFVVSGGSSYEQYF.

This clonotype was counted a few times. V is TRBV20-1 and J is TRBJ1-2; D call uncertain. V was trimmed by 6 bases and J by 4 bases, leaving 9 bases between them. Germline lookup yields CDR1 DFQATT and CDR2 SNEGSKA (reference sequence). The CDR3 contains 11 residues. CDR3 region: CSAFGVYGYTF. DNA for the CDR3: TGCAGTGCCTTTGGAGTCTATGGCTACACCTTC.

This clonotype has at least ten counts. The chain is built from TRBV7-2 and TRBJ1-1; tentatively, D is TRBD1 (6 bases). The V and J ends lost 9 bases and 3 bases respectively, with 17 bases between them. Per the germline V gene, CDR1 is SGHTA and CDR2 is FQGNSA. The CDR3 is 14 residues long. CDR3 residues: CASSVGQGYTEAFF. CDR3 in DNA: TGTGCCAGTTCGGTCGGTCAGGGGTACACTGAAGCTTTCTTT. The whole variable domain, filled in from reference TRBV7-2 and TRBJ1-1, reads GAGVSQSPSNKVTEKGKDVELRCDPISGHTALYWYRQSLGQGLEFLIYFQGNSAPDKSGLPSDRFSAERTGGSVSTLTIQRTQQEDSAVYLCASSVGQGYTEAFFGQGTRLTVV.

The chain employs TRBV2 and TRBJ1-2; unclear D gene. The V gene's germline CDR1 is SNHLY and CDR2 FYNNEI. The length of the CDR3 is 12 residues. With 7 bases removed from V and 4 bases from J, the gap between germline ends came to 10 bases. As DNA, the CDR3 is TGTGCCAGCATCCAGACCCTCTATGGCTACACCTTC. As protein: CASIQTLYGYTF.

This clonotype was observed many times. The CDR3, as DNA: TGCGCCAGCAGCCAAGATGCGGGGGGACAAGAGACCCAGTACTTC. This codes for CASSQDAGGQETQYF. The rearrangement joins TRBV4-3 to TRBJ2-5, with TRBD2 matching 8 bases. Germline V lookup: CDR1 LGHNA, CDR2 YSLEER. The V segment lost 0 bases and the J segment 2 bases; nucleotides outside the gene matches: 2. This CDR3 spans 15 amino acids.

There are a few counts of this clonotype. The V and J genes are TRBV15 and TRBJ2-3; a possible D gene is TRBD1 (7 bases). This CDR3 is 19 amino acids long. CDR1 and CDR2 (germline): LNHNV, YYDKDF (reference sequence). Trimming took off 0 bases at V and 2 bases at J, with 21 bases between the two ends. CDR3 DNA sequence: TGTGCCACCAGCAGAGATCCAGGGGGGCGGAGGAGGGACACAGATACGCAGTATTTT. It is translated as CATSRDPGGRRRDTDTQYF.

This clonotype showed up just a few times. V is TRBV7-2 and J is TRBJ2-3; D uncertain. The CDR3 covers 13 residues. Germline V gene data show CDR1 as SGHTA and CDR2 as FQGNSA. Between the trimmed V and J ends, which lost 4 bases and 4 bases, there was a span of 9 bases. The CDR3 sequence is CASSSRSADTQYF. The CDR3 region has the DNA TGTGCCAGCAGCTCTCGGAGCGCAGATACGCAGTATTTT. Combining the CDR3 with reference TRBV7-2 and TRBJ2-3 gives the whole variable domain GAGVSQSPSNKVTEKGKDVELRCDPISGHTALYWYRQSLGQGLEFLIYFQGNSAPDKSGLPSDRFSAERTGGSVSTLTIQRTQQEDSAVYLCASSSRSADTQYFGPGTRLTVL.

This clonotype was seen a few times. This sequence joins TRBV5-6 and TRBJ2-7, with D perhaps matching TRBD2 (6 bases). V lost 4 bases and J 5 bases, leaving 16 bases between the germline ends. Germline CDR1 SGHDT, CDR2 YYEEEE. The CDR3 is 14 residues long. The CDR3 protein is CASSQGLGSHEQYV. Here the CDR3 DNA reads TGTGCCAGCAGCCAGGGACTGGGGTCCCACGAGCAGTACGTC.

This clonotype appeared a few times. V is TRBV4-3 and J is TRBJ2-2, with D perhaps matching TRBD1 or TRBD2 (6 bases each). V was cut by 1 base and J by 5 bases, with 17 bases left in between. From germline, CDR1 is LGHNA and CDR2 YSLEER. The CDR3 spans 17 residues. Here the CDR3 reads CASSQAFGGAATGELFF. CDR3 nucleotide sequence: TGCGCCAGCAGCCAAGCTTTCGGGGGCGCCGCGACCGGGGAGCTGTTTTTT.

The chain has TRBV5-1 and TRBJ2-1, with D possibly matching TRBD2 (7 bases). V was cut by 0 bases and J by 7 bases, with 17 bases left in between. Per germline, CDR1 SGHRS and CDR2 YFSETQ. The CDR3 has 16 amino acids. CDR3 sequence (DNA): TGCGCCAGCAGCTTGGTCGGCCCAAGGGGGGGAAATGAGCAGTTCTTC. This gives the protein CASSLVGPRGGNEQFF.

The chain links TRBV24-1 to TRBJ2-7; D may be TRBD1 (5 bases). The CDR3 has 13 amino acids. Per the germline V gene, CDR1 is KGHDR and CDR2 is SFDVKD. Trimming cost V 1 base and J 6 bases, with 9 bases left between them. In DNA form, the CDR3 reads TGTGCCACCAGTGATTTTCCAGGGATCGAGCAGTACTTC. Protein sequence: CATSDFPGIEQYF.